These 24 T cell receptor beta chains originate from one sample sequenced in a study of blood T cell repertoires in COVID-19. TCRdb keeps only in-frame clones here, not all; method: immunoSEQ multiplex PCR. In the table there are about 80,000 clones, 80% to 90% of which are singletons. Sequenced sample: peripheral blood. The receptors were sampled from a woman aged 80 or older with acute or convalescent COVID-19.

V usage is TRBV29-1 and J usage is TRBJ2-2, with D perhaps matching TRBD2 (6 bases). The CDR3 length is 13 residues. Per the germline V gene, CDR1 is SQVTM and CDR2 is ANQGSEA. V was pared by 4 bases and J by 2 bases, with 8 bases between. The CDR3 spells CSVGTTNTGELFF. The CDR3 bases are TGCAGCGTTGGGACTACCAACACCGGGGAGCTGTTTTTT.

The V gene is TRBV7-8, the J gene TRBJ1-5; D is uncertain. V lost 2 bases to trimming and J lost 0 bases, with 17 bases between them. Germline V CDR1 and CDR2: SGHVS, FQNEAQ. CDR3 size: 18 residues. The CDR3 spells CASSLSTNSRYSNQPQHF. Here the CDR3 DNA reads TGTGCCAGCAGCTTATCCACTAATTCTCGCTATAGCAATCAGCCCCAGCATTTT.

The chain is built from TRBV18 and TRBJ1-5, with D possibly TRBD1 on 6 matching bases. CDR3 length: 14 residues. Trimming took off 1 base at V and 4 bases at J, with 8 bases between the two ends. Germline CDR1 reads KGHSH; CDR2 reads LQKENI. DNA of the CDR3: TGTGCCAGCTCACCACTCCAGGGGAATCAGCCCCAGCATTTT. It is translated as CASSPLQGNQPQHF.

Note on this clone: At one end the junction does not follow the germline gene, possibly because of a read error. The chain recombines TRBV7-7 with TRBJ2-5, with TRBD2 matching 8 bases. From germline, CDR1 is SSHAT and CDR2 FNYEAQ (reference sequence). The CDR3 has 16 residues. The CDR3 DNA sequence: TGTGCTAGCAGCTTAGGAGTAGCGGGAAACCAAGAGACCCAGTACTTC. It encodes CASSLGVAGNQETQYF.

The J gene is TRBJ2-3, the V gene TRBV3-1 (or the pseudogene TRBV3-2); 10 bases agree with TRBD2. Germline loops: CDR1 LGHDT, CDR2 YNNKEL (reference sequence). This CDR3 comprises 15 residues. J lost 1 base, V lost 3 bases, and 1 base had no gene match. This chain's CDR3 is CASSHGTSGTDTQYF. Here the CDR3 DNA reads TGTGCCAGCAGCCATGGGACTAGCGGCACAGATACGCAGTATTTT.

CDR3 residues: CASRRGGNRNSPLHF. In DNA, the CDR3 is TGTGCCAGCAGACGGGGGGGGAATCGTAATTCACCCCTCCACTTT. The chain is built from TRBV3-1 (or the pseudogene TRBV3-2) and TRBJ1-6; possibly TRBD1 for D (5 bases). The CDR3 consists of 15 residues. V was trimmed by 6 bases and J by 6 bases, leaving 15 bases between them. CDR1 and CDR2 from the germline V gene are LGHDT and YNNKEL (reference sequence).

The V call is TRBV19, the J call TRBJ1-2; the D is unclear. The CDR3 is 15 residues long. Germline V gene lookup returns CDR1 LNHDA and CDR2 SQIVND (reference sequence). V was pared by 4 bases and J by 4 bases, with 16 bases between. In nucleotides, the CDR3 is TGTGCCAGTAGTAGTTCAGGACTAACGAGCTATGGCTACACCTTC. This sequence encodes CASSSSGLTSYGYTF. Using reference TRBV19 and TRBJ1-2 for the parts outside the CDR3, the full variable domain is DGGITQSPKYLFRKEGQNVTLSCEQNLNHDAMYWYRQDPGQGLRLIYYSQIVNDFQKGDIAEGYSVSREKKESFPLTVTSAQKNPTAFYLCASSSSGLTSYGYTFGSGTRLTVV.

The CDR3 loop is CASSLSGGADTQYF. The CDR3 DNA reads as TGTGCCAGCAGCTTAAGCGGGGGGGCAGATACGCAGTATTTT. The chain is built from TRBV7-2 and TRBJ2-3, with 10 positions matching TRBD2. CDR3 length equals 14 residues. With V trimmed by 2 bases and J by 4 bases, 0 bases remained unmatched. Germline V CDR1 and CDR2: SGHTA, FQGNSA.

The V and J genes are TRBV20-1 and TRBJ1-2; D is uncertain. Germline V gene data show CDR1 as DFQATT and CDR2 as SNEGSKA (reference sequence). The CDR3 loop spans 13 amino acids. V was trimmed by 3 bases and J by 0 bases, leaving 8 bases between them. CDR3 in DNA: TGCAGTGCTAGTGTCGGGTCTAACTATGGCTACACCTTC. Its protein product is CSASVGSNYGYTF.

The chain has TRBV19 and TRBJ1-5, with 11 nucleotides matching TRBD1. Germline lookup yields CDR1 LNHDA and CDR2 SQIVND (reference sequence). CDR3 length: 15 residues. This CDR3 reads CASDRGRGSNQPQHF. CDR3 nucleotide sequence: TGTGCGTCGGACAGGGGGCGAGGGAGCAATCAGCCCCAGCATTTT.

The chain employs TRBV18 and TRBJ1-5, with 9 bases matching TRBD1. There are 15 residues in the CDR3. V was clipped by 2 bases and J by 7 bases; unmatched bases: 6. Per germline, CDR1 KGHSH and CDR2 LQKENI. The CDR3 spells CASSPTTGGEQPQHF. CDR3 DNA sequence: TGTGCCAGCTCACCAACAACAGGGGGCGAACAGCCCCAGCATTTT.

The chain has TRBV4-2 and TRBJ1-6, with D maybe TRBD1 (5 bases). Germline CDR1 is LGHNA and CDR2 is YNFKEQ. The CDR3 is made up of 16 amino acids. V gave up 2 bases and J gave up 4 bases, with 12 bases separating them. The CDR3 bases are TGTGCCAGCAGCCAACCCGTTACAGGTTATAATTCACCCCTCCACTTT. It codes for CASSQPVTGYNSPLHF.

J is TRBJ1-2 and V is TRBV5-5, with 9 bases aligning to TRBD1. The germline V gene encodes CDR1 SGHKS and CDR2 YYEKEE (reference sequence). J gave up 6 bases and V 2 bases, and 2 bases lay outside the gene matches. This CDR3 has 13 residues. The CDR3 sequence: CASSFWTGDGYTF. CDR3 DNA: TGTGCCAGCAGCTTTTGGACAGGGGATGGCTACACCTTC.

The V and J genes are TRBV21-1 and TRBJ1-5; the DNA was not used to check the table's D call, TRBD1. TRBV21-1 is recorded as a pseudogene. The CDR3 loop spans 18 amino acids. The CDR3 bases are TGTGCCAGCAGCAAAGACGCGGACAGGGTCTGGAACAATCAGCCCCAGCATTTT. Amino acids: CASSKDADRVWNNQPQHF.

This clone was recorded a few times. This chain joins TRBV19 and TRBJ2-5; TRBD1 matches at 9 bases. The CDR3 is 15 residues long. Germline CDR1 and CDR2: LNHDA and SQIVND (reference sequence). V trimming: 4 bases; J trimming: 5 bases; junction bases outside the gene matches: 8. The CDR3 sequence is CASSKGQGDRETQYF. The CDR3 DNA follows: TGTGCCAGTAGTAAGGGACAGGGCGACAGGGAGACCCAGTACTTC.

V is TRBV11-2 and J is TRBJ1-1; TRBD1 aligns across 9 bases. Germline-derived CDR1 and CDR2 are SGHAT and FQNNGV. This CDR3 comprises 17 residues. The V segment lost 6 bases and the J segment 2 bases; nucleotides outside the gene matches: 13. The CDR3 region is CASSYSTWTGANTEAFF. Written as DNA, the CDR3 is TGTGCCAGCAGTTATTCGACTTGGACAGGGGCAAACACTGAAGCTTTCTTT.

CDR3 DNA sequence: TGTGCCAGCAGCCGACTGGCGGGCAACACTGAAGCTTTCTTT. It codes for CASSRLAGNTEAFF. This chain links TRBV5-5 with TRBJ1-1; D is unclear. V gave up 4 bases and J gave up 2 bases, with 12 bases separating them. Germline V CDR1 and CDR2: SGHKS, YYEKEE (reference sequence). This CDR3 has 14 amino acids.

The chain joins TRBV6-5 to TRBJ2-7, with 7 bases matching TRBD1. The V and J ends lost 5 bases and 0 bases, in that order; junction bases with no gene match: 1. The CDR3 totals 13 residues. In germline, CDR1 is MNHEY, CDR2 SVGAGI. This CDR3 is CASSRQGSYEQYF. The CDR3 nucleotides are TGTGCCAGCAGTCGACAGGGCTCCTACGAGCAGTACTTC.

This rearrangement joins TRBV2 to TRBJ2-1, with a weak D call TRBD2 (6 bases). Trimming pared 8 bases from V and 1 base from J, leaving 15 bases between. The CDR3 extends over 15 amino acids. The germline V gene has CDR1 SNHLY and CDR2 FYNNEI. Here the CDR3 reads CASGEEALSYNEQFF. The CDR3 nucleotides read TGTGCCAGCGGGGAGGAGGCCCTATCCTACAATGAGCAGTTCTTC.

The chain joins TRBV14 to TRBJ1-1; TRBD1 matches at 9 bases. The CDR3 runs 15 residues. V lost 2 bases, J lost 2 bases, and 3 bases stayed unmatched. The germline V gene has CDR1 SGHDN and CDR2 FVKESK. CDR3 residues: CASSQWTGANTEAFF. Written as DNA, the CDR3 is TGTGCCAGCAGCCAATGGACAGGGGCAAACACTGAAGCTTTCTTT. Complete variable domain (other parts from reference TRBV14 and TRBJ1-1): EAGVTQFPSHSVIEKGQTVTLRCDPISGHDNLYWYRRVMGKEIKFLLHFVKESKQDESGMPNNRFLAERTGGTYSTLKVQPAELEDSGVYFCASSQWTGANTEAFFGQGTRLTVV.

V usage is TRBV30 and J usage is TRBJ1-2, with D possibly TRBD1 on 6 matching bases. CDR3 length: 11 amino acids. Between the trimmed V and J ends, which lost 4 bases and 5 bases, there was a span of 8 bases. CDR1 is GTSNPN, CDR2 SVGIG, per germline (reference sequence). The CDR3: CAWTGEYGYTF. CDR3 DNA sequence: TGTGCCTGGACAGGGGAATATGGCTACACCTTC.

The V and J genes are TRBV3-1 (or the pseudogene TRBV3-2) and TRBJ1-2; D uncertain. Trimming cost V 1 base and J 6 bases, with 12 bases left between them. Per the germline V gene, CDR1 is LGHDT and CDR2 is YNNKEL (reference sequence). CDR3 size: 14 residues. DNA of the CDR3: TGTGCCAGCAGCCAAGGATGGGCCGGGAATGGCTACACCTTC. It encodes CASSQGWAGNGYTF.

V usage is TRBV1 and J usage is TRBJ2-1; TRBD1, the table's D call, lacks a check against the DNA. TRBV1 is a listed pseudogene. The CDR3 loop spans 17 amino acids. Written as DNA, the CDR3 is TGCACCAGCAGCCAAGATGAAGGGGCCACGGTGAGAGATGAGCAGTTCTTC. It yields the protein CTSSQDEGATVRDEQFF.

Worth noting for this clone: Different DNA sequences within this sample yield the same CDR3. The chain carries TRBV19 and TRBJ1-4; possible D gene TRBD1, 6 bases. The V end lost 2 bases, the J end lost 0 bases, and 10 bases lay between the germline ends. Germline CDR1 and CDR2: LNHDA and SQIVND (reference sequence). The CDR3 loop spans 16 amino acids. CDR3 in DNA: TGTGCCAGTAGTATAAGCGGGGGCGCAACTAATGAAAAACTGTTTTTT. It is translated as CASSISGGATNEKLFF. Full variable domain (remainder filled in from reference TRBV19 and TRBJ1-4): DGGITQSPKYLFRKEGQNVTLSCEQNLNHDAMYWYRQDPGQGLRLIYYSQIVNDFQKGDIAEGYSVSREKKESFPLTVTSAQKNPTAFYLCASSISGGATNEKLFFGSGTQLSVL.